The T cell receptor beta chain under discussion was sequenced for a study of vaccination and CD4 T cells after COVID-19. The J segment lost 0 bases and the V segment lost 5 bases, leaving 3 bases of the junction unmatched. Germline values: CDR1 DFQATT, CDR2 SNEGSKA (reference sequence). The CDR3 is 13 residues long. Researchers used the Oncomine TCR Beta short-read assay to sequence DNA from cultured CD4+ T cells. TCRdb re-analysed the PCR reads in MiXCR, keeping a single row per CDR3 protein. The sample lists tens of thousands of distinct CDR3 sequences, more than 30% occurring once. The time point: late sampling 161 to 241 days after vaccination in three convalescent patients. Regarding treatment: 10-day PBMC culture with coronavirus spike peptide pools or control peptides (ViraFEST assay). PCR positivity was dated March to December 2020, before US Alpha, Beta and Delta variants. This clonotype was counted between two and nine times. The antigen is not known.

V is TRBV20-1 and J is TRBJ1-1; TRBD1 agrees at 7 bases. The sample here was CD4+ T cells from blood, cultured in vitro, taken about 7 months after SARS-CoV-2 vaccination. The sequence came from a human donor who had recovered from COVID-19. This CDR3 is CSAPQGMNTEAFF. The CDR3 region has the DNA TGCAGTGCTCCACAGGGGATGAACACTGAAGCTTTCTTT.